Detailed here is one TCR beta chain. Antigen: not known. The data were produced by immunoSEQ multiplex PCR, yet TCRdb's version contains in-frame clones alone and is incomplete. The sample consists of 250,000 to 300,000 clones, 65% to 90% of them appearing once. This record comes from a study of cytomegalovirus exposure and HLA in healthy donors. Trimming shortened V by 1 base and J by 1 base, and 19 bases separated the two germline ends. This CDR3 has 18 residues. The germline V gene encodes CDR1 SGHAT and CDR2 FQNNGV. Study findings and constraints: Whilst most TCR sequences proved rare, a subset of public TCRs occurred across many donors. Among TCR beta chains, those listed as cytomegalovirus-associated numbered 164. In vitro data verified three CMV-associated chains as specific for CMV antigens.

This receptor was taken from a woman aged 18-29 years in good health and CMV-seronegative. The sequenced sample was PBMCs. The chain couples TRBV11-2 to TRBJ1-1; D remains ambiguous. CDR3 DNA: TGTGCCAGCAGCTTAGGTATACGAGGTCCACGGCAGAACACTGAAGCTTTCTTT. Protein sequence: CASSLGIRGPRQNTEAFF. The variable domain in full, with the rest retrieved from reference TRBV11-2 and TRBJ1-1, is EAGVAQSPRYKIIEKRQSVAFWCNPISGHATLYWYQQILGQGPKLLIQFQNNGVVDDSQLPKDRFSAERLKGVDSTLKIQPAKLEDSAVYLCASSLGIRGPRQNTEAFFGQGTRLTVV.